What follows are 2 T cell receptor beta chains derived from one specimen sequenced in a study of identical twins. A single record per CDR3 protein comes from TCRdb applying MiXCR to the 5' RACE reads. Of 690,000 or so distinct CDR3 sequences listed, less than 10% are singletons. The same data also went into a second study, on yellow fever vaccine responses in identical twins.

Sequencing was carried out using PBMCs. These TCRs come from a woman under 30 in good health.

This clonotype has just a few counts. The CDR3 DNA sequence: TGTGCCAGCAGAGCAGGGGGCGACGGGATCGGGGAGCTGTTTTTT. Its translation: CASRAGGDGIGELFF. The V call is TRBV3-1, the J call TRBJ2-2; 8 positions match TRBD1. This CDR3 has 15 residues. V lost 6 bases, J lost 7 bases, and 10 bases stayed unmatched. The germline V gene encodes CDR1 LGHDT and CDR2 YNNKEL (reference sequence).

The rearrangement links TRBV20-1 to TRBJ2-5, with D perhaps matching TRBD2 (5 bases). Trimming left V 1 base short and J 5 bases short, with 11 bases between. Per the germline V gene, CDR1 is DFQATT and CDR2 is SNEGSKA (reference sequence). The CDR3 is made up of 13 amino acids. The CDR3 loop reads CSARADGVETQYF. The CDR3 nucleotides are TGCAGTGCTAGAGCCGACGGGGTGGAGACCCAGTACTTC.